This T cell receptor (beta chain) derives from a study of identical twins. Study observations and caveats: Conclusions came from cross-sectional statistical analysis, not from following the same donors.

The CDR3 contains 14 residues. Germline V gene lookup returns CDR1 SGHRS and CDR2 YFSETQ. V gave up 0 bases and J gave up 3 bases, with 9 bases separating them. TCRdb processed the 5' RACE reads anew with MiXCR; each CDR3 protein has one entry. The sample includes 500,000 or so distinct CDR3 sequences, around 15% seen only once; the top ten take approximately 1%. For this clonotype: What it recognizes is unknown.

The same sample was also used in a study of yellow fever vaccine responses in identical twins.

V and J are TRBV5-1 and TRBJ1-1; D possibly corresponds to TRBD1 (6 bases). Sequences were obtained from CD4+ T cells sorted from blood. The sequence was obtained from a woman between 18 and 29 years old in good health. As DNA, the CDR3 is TGCGCCAGCAGCTTGGAGGGGGGGTACACTGAAGCTTTCTTT. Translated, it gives CASSLEGGYTEAFF.